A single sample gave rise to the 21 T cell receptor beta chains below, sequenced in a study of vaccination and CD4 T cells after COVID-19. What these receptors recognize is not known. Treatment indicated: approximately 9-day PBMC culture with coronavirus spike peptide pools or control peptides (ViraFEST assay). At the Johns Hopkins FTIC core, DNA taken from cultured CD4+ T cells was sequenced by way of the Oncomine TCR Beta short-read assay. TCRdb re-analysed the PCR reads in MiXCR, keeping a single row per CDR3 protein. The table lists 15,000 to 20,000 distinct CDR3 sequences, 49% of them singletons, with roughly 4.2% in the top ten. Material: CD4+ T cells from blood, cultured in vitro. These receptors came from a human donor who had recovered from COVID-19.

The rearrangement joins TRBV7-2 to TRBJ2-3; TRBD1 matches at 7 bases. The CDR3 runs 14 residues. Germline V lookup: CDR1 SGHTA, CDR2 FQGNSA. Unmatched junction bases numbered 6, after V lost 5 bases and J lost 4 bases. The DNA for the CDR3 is TGTGCCAGCAGCCCGGGACAGAACCCAGATACGCAGTATTTT. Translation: CASSPGQNPDTQYF.

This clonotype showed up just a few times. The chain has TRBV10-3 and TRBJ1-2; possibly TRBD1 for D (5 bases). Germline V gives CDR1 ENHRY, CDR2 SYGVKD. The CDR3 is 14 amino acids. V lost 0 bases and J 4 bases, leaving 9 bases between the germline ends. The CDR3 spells CAISESRGGYGYTF. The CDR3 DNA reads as TGTGCCATCAGTGAGTCGAGGGGCGGCTATGGCTACACCTTC.

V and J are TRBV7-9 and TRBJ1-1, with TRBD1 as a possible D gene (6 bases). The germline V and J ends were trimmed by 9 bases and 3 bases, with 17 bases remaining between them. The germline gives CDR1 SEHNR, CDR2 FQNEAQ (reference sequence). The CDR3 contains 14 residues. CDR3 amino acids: CASGKGEGYTEAFF. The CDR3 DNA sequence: TGTGCCAGTGGGAAGGGGGAGGGATACACTGAAGCTTTCTTT.

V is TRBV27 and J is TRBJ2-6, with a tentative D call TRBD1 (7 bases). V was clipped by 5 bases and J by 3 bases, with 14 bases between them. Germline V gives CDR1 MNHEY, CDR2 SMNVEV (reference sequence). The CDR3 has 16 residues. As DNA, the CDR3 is TGTGCCAGCAGTCCCGGCAGGGGGGTTGGGGCCAACGTCCTGACTTTC. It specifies CASSPGRGVGANVLTF.

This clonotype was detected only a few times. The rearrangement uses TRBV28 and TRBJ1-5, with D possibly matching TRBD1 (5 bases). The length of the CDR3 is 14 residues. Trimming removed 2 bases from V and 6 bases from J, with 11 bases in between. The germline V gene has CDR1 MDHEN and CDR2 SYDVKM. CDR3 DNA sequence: TGTGCCAGCAGTTTAACAGGAACAGGTCAGCCCCAGCATTTT. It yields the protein CASSLTGTGQPQHF.

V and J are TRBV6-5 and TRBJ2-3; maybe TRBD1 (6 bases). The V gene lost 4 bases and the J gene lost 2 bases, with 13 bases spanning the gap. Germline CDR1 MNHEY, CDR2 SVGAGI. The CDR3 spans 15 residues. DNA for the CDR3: TGTGCCAGCAGTTCCGGGGACACCTACACAGATACGCAGTATTTT. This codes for CASSSGDTYTDTQYF.

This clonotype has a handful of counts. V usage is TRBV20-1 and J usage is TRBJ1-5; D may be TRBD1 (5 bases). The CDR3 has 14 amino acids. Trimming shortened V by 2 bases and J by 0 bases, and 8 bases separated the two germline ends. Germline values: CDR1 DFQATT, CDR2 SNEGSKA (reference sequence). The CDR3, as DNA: TGCAGTGCTAGAACAGGCTATAGCAATCAGCCCCAGCATTTT. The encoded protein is CSARTGYSNQPQHF.

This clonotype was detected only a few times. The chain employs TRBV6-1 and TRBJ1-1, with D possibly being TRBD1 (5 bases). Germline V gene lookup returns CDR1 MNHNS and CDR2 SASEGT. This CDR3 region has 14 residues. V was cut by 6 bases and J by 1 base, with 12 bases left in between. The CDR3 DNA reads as TGTGCCAGCAGGTCGGGGGTAAGGAACACTGAAGCTTTCTTT. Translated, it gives CASRSGVRNTEAFF.

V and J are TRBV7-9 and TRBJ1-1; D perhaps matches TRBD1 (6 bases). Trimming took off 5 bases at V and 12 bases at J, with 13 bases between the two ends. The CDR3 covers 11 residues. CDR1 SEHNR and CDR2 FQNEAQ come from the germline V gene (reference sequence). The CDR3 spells CASSRQGRSFF. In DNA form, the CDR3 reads TGTGCCAGCAGCCGCCAGGGGAGGTCTTTCTTT.

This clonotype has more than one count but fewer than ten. The CDR3 sequence: CASSIIREETQYF. The CDR3 DNA is TGTGCCAGCAGCATCATAAGAGAAGAGACCCAGTACTTC. J is TRBJ2-5 and V is TRBV7-6; D is unclear. V was clipped by 5 bases and J by 3 bases, with 10 bases between them. From germline, CDR1 is SGHVS and CDR2 FNYEAQ. The CDR3 covers 13 residues.

The CDR3 reads CATGPGSGRTDEQFF. For the CDR3, the DNA is TGTGCCACCGGACCGGGGAGCGGGAGGACCGATGAGCAGTTCTTC. The V and J genes are TRBV15 and TRBJ2-1, with 9 nucleotides matching TRBD2. This CDR3 has 15 residues. V lost 8 bases and J lost 8; bases outside the gene matches: 13. Germline V gene lookup returns CDR1 LNHNV and CDR2 YYDKDF (reference sequence).

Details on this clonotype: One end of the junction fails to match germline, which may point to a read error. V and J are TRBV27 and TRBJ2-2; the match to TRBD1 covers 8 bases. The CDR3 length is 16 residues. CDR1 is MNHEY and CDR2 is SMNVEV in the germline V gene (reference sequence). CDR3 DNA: TGTGCCAGCAGCCCTCGACAGGGGTCGGGAACCGGGGAGCCGTTTTTT. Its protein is CASSPRQGSGTGEPFF.

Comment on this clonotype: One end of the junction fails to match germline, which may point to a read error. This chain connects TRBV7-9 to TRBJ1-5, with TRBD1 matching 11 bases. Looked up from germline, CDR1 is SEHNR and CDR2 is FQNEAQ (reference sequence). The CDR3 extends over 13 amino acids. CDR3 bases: TGTGCCACCAGCCGGGACAGGGGGCAGCCCCAGCATTTT. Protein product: CATSRDRGQPQHF. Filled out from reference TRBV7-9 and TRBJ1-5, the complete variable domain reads DTGVSQNPRHKITKRGQNVTFRCDPISEHNRLYWYRQTLGQGPEFLTYFQNEAQLEKSRLLSDRFSAERPKGSFSTLEIQRTEQGDSAMYLCATSRDRGQPQHFGDGTRLSIL.

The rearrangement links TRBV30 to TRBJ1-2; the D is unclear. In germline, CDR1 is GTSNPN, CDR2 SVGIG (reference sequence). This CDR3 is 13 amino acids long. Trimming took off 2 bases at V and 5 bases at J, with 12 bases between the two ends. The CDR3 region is CAWSPYRSYGYTF. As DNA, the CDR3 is TGTGCCTGGAGTCCCTACAGAAGTTATGGCTACACCTTC.

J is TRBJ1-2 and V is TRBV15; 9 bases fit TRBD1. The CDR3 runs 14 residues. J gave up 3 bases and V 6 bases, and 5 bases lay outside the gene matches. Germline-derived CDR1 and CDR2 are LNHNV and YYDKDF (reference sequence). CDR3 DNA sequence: TGTGCCACCAGAGGACAGGGGTGGGACTATGGCTACACCTTC. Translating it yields CATRGQGWDYGYTF.

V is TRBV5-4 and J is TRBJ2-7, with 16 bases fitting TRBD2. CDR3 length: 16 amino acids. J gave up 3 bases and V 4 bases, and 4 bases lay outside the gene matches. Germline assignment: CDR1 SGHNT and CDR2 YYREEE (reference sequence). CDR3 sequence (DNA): TGTGCCAGCAGCGGGACTAGCGGGAGGGCCGGCTACGAGCAGTACTTC. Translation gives CASSGTSGRAGYEQYF.

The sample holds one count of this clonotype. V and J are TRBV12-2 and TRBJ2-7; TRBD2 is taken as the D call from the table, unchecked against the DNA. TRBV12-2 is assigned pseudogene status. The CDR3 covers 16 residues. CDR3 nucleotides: TGTGCAAGTCGCTTCCCCCCAGGGCCAGCTTCCTACGAGCAGTACTTC. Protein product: CASRFPPGPASYEQYF.

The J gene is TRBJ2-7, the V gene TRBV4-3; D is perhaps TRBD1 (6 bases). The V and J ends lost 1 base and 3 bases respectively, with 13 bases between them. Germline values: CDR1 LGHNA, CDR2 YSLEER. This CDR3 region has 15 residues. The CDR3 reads CASSQGRGGSYEQYF. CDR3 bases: TGCGCCAGCAGCCAAGGGCGAGGGGGTAGCTACGAGCAGTACTTC.

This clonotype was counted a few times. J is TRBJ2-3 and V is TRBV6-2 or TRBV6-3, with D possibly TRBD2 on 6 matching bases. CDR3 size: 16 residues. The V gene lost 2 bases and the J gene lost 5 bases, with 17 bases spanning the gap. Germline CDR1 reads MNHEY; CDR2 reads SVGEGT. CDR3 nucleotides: TGTGCCAGCAGTTACGGGGGACTCATTAGGAAAGATACGCAGTATTTT. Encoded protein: CASSYGGLIRKDTQYF.

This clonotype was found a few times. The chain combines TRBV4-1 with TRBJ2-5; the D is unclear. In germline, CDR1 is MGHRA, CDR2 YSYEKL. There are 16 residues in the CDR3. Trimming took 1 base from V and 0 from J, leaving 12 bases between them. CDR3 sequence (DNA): TGCGCCAGCAGCCAAGGGCGCGCGTCACACCAAGAGACCCAGTACTTC. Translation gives CASSQGRASHQETQYF.

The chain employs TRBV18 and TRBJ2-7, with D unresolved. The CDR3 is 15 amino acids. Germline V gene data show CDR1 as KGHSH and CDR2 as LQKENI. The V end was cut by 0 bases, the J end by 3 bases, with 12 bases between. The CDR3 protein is CASSPPSRSLYEQYF. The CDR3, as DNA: TGTGCCAGCTCACCACCGTCCCGGAGCCTCTACGAGCAGTACTTC.